This TCR beta chain is drawn from a study of CD8 T cells in ankylosing spondylitis. Germline V lookup: CDR1 LGHNA, CDR2 YSLEER. V was shortened by 3 bases and J by 1 base, with 4 bases between the two germline ends. CDR3 length: 13 residues. Study observations and caveats: Reactive arthritis synovial fluid and blood were previously reported to contain some motif variants. As reported, disease-linked clones showed significant enrichment in matched ankylosing spondylitis synovial fluid. Blood from ankylosing spondylitis patients appeared to carry a characteristic roughly 8-variant TCR beta motif.

By quantitative 5'-RACE with molecular barcodes, the TCR beta libraries were made. TCRdb used MiXCR to reprocess the 5' RACE reads, holding one entry per CDR3 protein. The table lists about 310,000 distinct CDR3 sequences, less than 25% of them singletons. In its sample, this clonotype was seen many times. The antigen is unknown. The chain uses TRBV4-3 and TRBJ1-5; unclear D gene. The receptor's source is a female donor with ankylosing spondylitis or in good health (not recorded which). Input material: blood, either unsorted or a sorted T cell fraction (not recorded which). This chain's CDR3 is CASSQTSNQPQHF. CDR3 nucleotides: TGCGCCAGCAGCCAGACCAGCAATCAGCCCCAGCATTTT.